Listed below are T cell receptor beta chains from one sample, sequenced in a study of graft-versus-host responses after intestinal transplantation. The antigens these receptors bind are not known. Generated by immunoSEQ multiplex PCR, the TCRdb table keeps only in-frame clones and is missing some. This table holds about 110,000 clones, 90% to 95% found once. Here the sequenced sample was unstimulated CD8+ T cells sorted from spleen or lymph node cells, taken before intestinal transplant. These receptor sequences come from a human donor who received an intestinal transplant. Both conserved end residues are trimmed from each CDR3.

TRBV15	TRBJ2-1	ATSRDRGGNYNEQF
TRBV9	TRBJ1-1	ASSPRLGWDTEAF
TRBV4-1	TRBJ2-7	ASSHPGTGGSYEQY
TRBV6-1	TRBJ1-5	ASSAVDEGIRPQH
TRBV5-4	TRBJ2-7	ASRSRDSYEQY
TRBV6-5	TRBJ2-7	ASSVGTPSSYEQY
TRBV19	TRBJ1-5	ASRAGVQPQH
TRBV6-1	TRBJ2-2	ASSGRLAGGFAGELF
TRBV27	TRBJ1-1	ASSPIDPYTEAF
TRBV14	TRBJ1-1	ASSQARSKITEAF
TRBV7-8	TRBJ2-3	ASSLAPLGTADSTDTQY
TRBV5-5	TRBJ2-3	ASSLWQGNTDTQY
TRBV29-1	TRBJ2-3	SVEGRTDTQY
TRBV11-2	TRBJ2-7	ASSSRDSSYEQY
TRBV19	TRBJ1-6	ASSTPGQGAFSSPLH
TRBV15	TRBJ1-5	ATSREGGSNQPQH
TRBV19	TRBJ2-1	ASNLGRSSYNEQF
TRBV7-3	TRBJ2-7	ASSLSSGTYEQY
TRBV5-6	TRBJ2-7	ASSSTSGKAPSYEQY
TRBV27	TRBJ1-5	ASSLRGQPQH
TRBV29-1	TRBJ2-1	SVEDPSGRPEQF
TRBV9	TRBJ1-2	ASSVEGGNGYT
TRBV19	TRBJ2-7	ASSFGRSAEQY
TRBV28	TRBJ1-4	ASSPSSRGEKLF
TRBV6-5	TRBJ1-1	ASSSPGTGGITEAF
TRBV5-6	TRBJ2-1	ASSLGGAVKNNEQF
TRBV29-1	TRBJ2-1	SVDGGPSYNEQF
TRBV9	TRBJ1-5	ASSVDGDLGQPQH
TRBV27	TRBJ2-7	ASSQLSGNYEQY
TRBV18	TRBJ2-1	ASSPGFGNEQF
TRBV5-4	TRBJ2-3	ASSWKAGPGTDTQY
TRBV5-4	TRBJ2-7	ASSFGTGSYEQY
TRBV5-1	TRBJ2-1	ASSFLAEGGDEQF
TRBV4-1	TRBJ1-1	ASSQVIGGAGQMNTEAF
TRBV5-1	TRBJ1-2	ASSLSGDGYT
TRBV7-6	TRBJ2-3	ASSFGQGLGTDTQY
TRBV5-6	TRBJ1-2	ASSLTGDRSSDGYT